This TCR beta chain was profiled in a study of human T cells and chemical hapten exposure. Study-wide results and caveats: Versus controls, significantly more large CDR3 similarity clusters arose from expanded TCRs. Correlating positively with patch test score were the PT1 expanded TCR counts.

Specified time point: patch test 1, 2 weeks after DPC sensitization. Specified treatment: therapeutic diphenylcyclopropenone sensitization with weekly scalp DPC. Unique molecular identifiers were affixed to discrete cDNA molecules within the library. TCRdb re-derived calls from the RACE reads in MiXCR, one entry per CDR3 protein. The sample has a few hundred thousand distinct CDR3 sequences, 4.8% seen once; the top ten hold about 2.2%. This clonotype showed up many times. Its antigen remains unidentified. CDR1 is SGHRS, CDR2 YFSETQ, per germline. CDR3 size: 14 residues. V was pared by 5 bases and J by 2 bases, with 10 bases between.

The specimen comprised whole blood, sampled in connection with sensitization to the hapten diphenylcyclopropenone (DPC). The V and J genes are TRBV5-1 and TRBJ2-2; D perhaps matches TRBD1 (5 bases). The clonotype originates from a woman aged 45 to 65 with alopecia areata. Some clones in this sample may be carry-over from other donors' samples. The CDR3 region has the DNA TGCGCCAGCAGTGAAGGGGAAAACACCGGGGAGCTGTTTTTT. As protein: CASSEGENTGELFF. The variable domain in full, completed from reference TRBV5-1 and TRBJ2-2, reads KAGVTQTPRYLIKTRGQQVTLSCSPISGHRSVSWYQQTPGQGLQFLFEYFSETQRNKGNFPGRFSGRQFSNSRSEMNVSTLELGDSALYLCASSEGENTGELFFGEGSRLTVL.